The next 30 T cell receptor beta chains were all read from a single sample in a study of tumor-infiltrating lymphocytes in primary liver carcinoma. TCR beta cDNA was reverse-transcribed from 500 to 550 ng of total RNA. The reaction used a constant-region primer and ProtoScript II reverse transcriptase. Slightly modified ARM-PCR served as the procedure for the TCR beta libraries. These libraries came from three rounds of nested multiplex PCR. Each of the first two PCR rounds ran approximately 11 cycles with TRBV1-TRBV30 forward and C-beta reverse primers. In TCRdb, the multiplex PCR reads were re-called with MiXCR into one record per CDR3 protein. Here the sample spans some 200,000 distinct CDR3 sequences, roughly two thirds being singletons. Unsorted whole blood yielded blood RNA, and germline DNA was extracted as well. The sample taken for sequencing was peripheral blood. The receptor source for this set is a woman in her sixties with primary liver carcinoma and hepatitis B virus infection.

This clonotype was detected only a few times. The chain links TRBV10-1 to TRBJ1-1; possibly TRBD1 for D (5 bases). CDR3 length equals 13 residues. The germline V gene has CDR1 WNHNN and CDR2 SYGVQD (reference sequence). V lost 6 bases and J 1 base, leaving 9 bases between the germline ends. The CDR3: CASRVTGNTEAFF. The CDR3 nucleotides read TGCGCCAGCAGAGTTACAGGGAACACTGAAGCTTTCTTT.

The CDR3 loop reads CAISGTAYNEQFF. CDR3 nucleotide sequence: TGTGCCATCTCCGGGACGGCCTACAATGAGCAGTTCTTC. J is TRBJ2-1 and V is TRBV10-3; D assignment may be TRBD1 or TRBD2 (5 bases each). Germline CDR1 and CDR2: ENHRY and SYGVKD. Trimming took 8 bases from V and 2 from J, leaving 10 bases between them. The CDR3 sequence is 13 residues long.

With regard to this clonotype: It may be a read error: a sequence one base away is much more abundant. This sequence joins TRBV14 and TRBJ1-1, with a tentative D call TRBD1 (5 bases). This CDR3 region has 14 residues. CDR1 is SGHDN and CDR2 is FVKESK in the germline V gene. The V end lost 1 base, the J end lost 5 bases, and 11 bases lay between the germline ends. The CDR3 loop is CASSQVGAKTEAFF. As DNA, the CDR3 is TGTGCCAGCAGCCAAGTAGGGGCGAAGACTGAAGCTTTCTTT.

In this sample, this clonotype turned up many times. The V and J genes are TRBV11-2 and TRBJ1-1, with 7 positions matching TRBD1. There are 16 residues in the CDR3. The trim removed 5 bases at V and 0 bases at J, leaving 9 bases unmatched. The germline V gene encodes CDR1 SGHAT and CDR2 FQNNGV. CDR3 in DNA: TGTGCCAGCAGCGATCACAGGGGCGGGATGAACACTGAAGCTTTCTTT. It specifies CASSDHRGGMNTEAFF.

Concerning this clonotype: One end of the junction does not line up with germline, which may come from a read error. The chain has TRBV6-2 or TRBV6-3 and TRBJ2-7; D possibly corresponds to TRBD2 (5 bases). Germline V gene sequence: CDR1 MNHEY, CDR2 SVGEGT. There are 12 residues in the CDR3. The CDR3 here is CTSSYPDYEQYF. The CDR3 region has the DNA TGTACCAGCAGTTACCCAGACTACGAGCAGTATTTC.

To note about this clonotype: This may stem from a read error, because a much larger clone lies one nucleotide away. This chain joins TRBV6-1 and TRBJ2-4, with D uncertain. CDR1 and CDR2 (germline): MNHNS, SASEGT. CDR3 size: 14 residues. CDR3 sequence reads: CAISEVVNGNIQYF. The CDR3 DNA follows: TGTGCCATCAGTGAAGTGGTGAATGGAAACATTCAGTACTTC.

This clonotype was found a few times. The chain couples TRBV19 to TRBJ2-7; D is ambiguous. CDR3 length: 13 amino acids. Germline assignment: CDR1 LNHDA and CDR2 SQIVND (reference sequence). V lost 3 bases, J lost 0 bases, and 6 bases lay in between. Here the CDR3 reads CASSIGTSYEQYF. The CDR3 nucleotides are TGTGCCAGTAGTATCGGTACCTCCTACGAGCAGTACTTC.

The chain couples TRBV6-5 to TRBJ1-4; D is uncertain. The CDR3 sequence is 16 residues long. V lost 0 bases and J 16 bases, leaving 24 bases between the germline ends. From germline, CDR1 is MNHEY and CDR2 SVGAGI. CDR3 amino acids: CASSYSYSMADLQPFF. For the CDR3, the DNA is TGTGCCAGCAGTTACTCGTATTCCATGGCGGATCTTCAACCGTTTTTT.

This chain uses TRBV20-1 with TRBJ2-1, with D perhaps TRBD2 (6 bases). Trimming pared 4 bases from V and 9 bases from J, leaving 10 bases between. CDR1 is DFQATT and CDR2 is SNEGSKA in the germline V gene (reference sequence). The CDR3 sequence is 11 residues long. As DNA, the CDR3 is TGCAGTGCTACGCGGGACGGTGAGCAGTTCTTC. Encoded protein: CSATRDGEQFF.

This clonotype appeared many times. This chain uses TRBV11-2 with TRBJ2-2, with D hard to call. CDR3 length: 14 residues. Germline lookup yields CDR1 SGHAT and CDR2 FQNNGV. V was cut by 0 bases and J by 4 bases, with 6 bases left in between. This chain's CDR3 is CASSLDQSTGELFF. The CDR3 region has the DNA TGTGCCAGCAGCTTAGATCAAAGCACCGGGGAGCTGTTTTTT.

Note on this clonotype: Possible read error: a much larger clone is one base away. The chain uses TRBV30 and TRBJ1-1; no reliable D call. The CDR3 is 11 amino acids. Germline CDR1 and CDR2: GTSNPN and SVGIG (reference sequence). CDR3 nucleotide sequence: TGTGCCTGGAGTGCTAACACTGAAACTTTCTTT. Protein: CAWSANTETFF.

A note on this clonotype: The junction differs from germline at one of its ends, possibly a read error. This sequence joins TRBV24-1 and TRBJ1-2; tentatively, D is TRBD1 (6 bases). Looked up from germline, CDR1 is KGHDR and CDR2 is SFDVKD. The CDR3 covers 14 residues. The CDR3 region is CAISDSGANYGYTF. As DNA, the CDR3 is TGTGCCATCAGTGATTCAGGGGCTAACTATGGCTACACCTTC.

Remarks on this clonotype: A read error may be the cause here, since a much bigger clone is one base away. This chain connects TRBV7-8 to TRBJ2-1; D gene uncertain. Per germline, CDR1 SGHVS and CDR2 FQNEAQ. This CDR3 contains 15 residues. The CDR3 is CASSPPLSSYNEQVF. The CDR3 region has the DNA TGTGCCAGCAGCCCCCCCTTGAGCTCCTACAATGAGCAGGTCTTC.

This clonotype appeared many times. J is TRBJ2-7 and V is TRBV10-3, with 9 bases lining up with TRBD2. Germline lookup yields CDR1 ENHRY and CDR2 SYGVKD. V lost 4 bases to trimming and J lost 7 bases; unmatched junction nucleotides: 14. The CDR3 is made up of 16 amino acids. The CDR3: CAISGRLAEANREQYF. For the CDR3, the DNA is TGTGCCATCAGTGGTCGACTAGCGGAAGCTAATCGGGAGCAGTACTTC.

As regards this clonotype: A much larger clonotype is one base distant, so this may be a read error. The chain has TRBV13 and TRBJ2-7, with D uncertain. CDR1 and CDR2 (germline): PRHDT, FYEKMQ (reference sequence). The CDR3 is 15 amino acids. In nucleotides, the CDR3 is TGTGGCCCCACACCCGGGCCCGCTCGGGTGTCGAGGCAGTACTTC. It yields the protein CGPTPGPARVSRQYF.

Comment on this clonotype: Its ends do not fully match the called genes, so a read error is possible. The rearrangement uses TRBV6-5 and TRBJ2-1; D assignment may be TRBD1 or TRBD2 (5 bases each). Germline V CDR1 and CDR2: MNHEY, SVGAGI. The CDR3 length is 15 residues. This chain's CDR3 is CASRRGDGSYIEQFF. The CDR3 nucleotides read TGTGCCAGCAGGAGGGGCGACGGTTCCTACATTGAGCAGTTTTTC.

This clonotype was counted ten times or more. The chain has TRBV12-3 or TRBV12-4 and TRBJ2-1, with D possibly matching TRBD2 (7 bases). The V end lost 2 bases, the J end lost 15 bases, and 17 bases lay between the germline ends. This CDR3 comprises 13 residues. The CDR3 bases are TGTGCCAGCAGTTTAAAAGGGGGGGCAGAGGGGTTCTTC. This gives the protein CASSLKGGAEGFF.

This clonotype has at least ten counts. V is TRBV4-1 and J is TRBJ2-7; D remains ambiguous. The CDR3 extends over 14 amino acids. Germline CDR1 reads MGHRA; CDR2 reads YSYEKL. The ends were cut back, 1 base at V and 0 bases at J, with 7 bases in the middle. CDR3 in amino acids: CASSQAESSYEQYF. For the CDR3, the DNA is TGCGCCAGCAGCCAAGCGGAGAGCTCCTACGAGCAGTACTTC.

Regarding this clonotype: Since the CDR3 does not end with the conserved phenylalanine or tryptophan, this likely comes from a read error. The rearrangement links TRBV11-3 to TRBJ1-2; D perhaps matches TRBD1 (5 bases). Germline CDR1 reads SGHNT; CDR2 reads YENEEA. The CDR3 consists of 15 residues. The CDR3 region is CARSTSGGSNYGYTI. The CDR3 coding sequence is TGTGCCCGCAGCACCTCTGGGGGATCTAACTATGGCTACACCATC.

As concerns this clonotype: Being one base from a much bigger clone, this may be a read error. The chain carries TRBV4-1 and TRBJ2-3; TRBD2 aligns across 7 bases. The germline V gene has CDR1 MGHRA and CDR2 YSYEKL. Trimming removed 7 bases from V and 5 bases from J; junction bases left unmatched: 18. The CDR3 length is 17 residues. CDR3 sequence (DNA): TGCGCCAGCAACCAGGTTCCGACTAGCAGGGAGGGAGATACGCAGTATTTT. As protein: CASNQVPTSREGDTQYF.

This rearrangement joins TRBV2 to TRBJ2-1; a possible D gene is TRBD2 (6 bases). Between the trimmed V and J ends, which lost 5 bases and 6 bases, there was a span of 14 bases. The germline gives CDR1 SNHLY, CDR2 FYNNEI. CDR3 length equals 14 residues. The CDR3 spells CASSLGGNRNEQFF. CDR3 bases: TGTGCCAGCAGTCTGGGCGGGAACCGCAATGAGCAGTTCTTC.

Turning to this clonotype: An end of the junction does not agree with germline; a read error may underlie this. The chain links TRBV11-3 to TRBJ2-5; D is uncertain. This CDR3 has 14 residues. Germline CDR1 is SGHNT and CDR2 is YENEEA. CDR3 loop: CTSSLVVSQETQYF. CDR3 DNA sequence: TGTACCAGCAGCTTAGTGGTCAGTCAAGAGACCCAGTACTTC.

V usage is TRBV12-5 and J usage is TRBJ1-1; D is ambiguous. Germline CDR1 is LGHNT and CDR2 is FRNRAP. The CDR3 extends over 11 amino acids. Written as DNA, the CDR3 is TGTGTTAGCGGTGGGATCACTGAAGCTTTCTTT. It translates to CVSGGITEAFF.

This clonotype was counted once. At one of its ends the junction is not consistent with the germline gene, which may arise from a read error. The chain employs TRBV29-1 and TRBJ1-2; a possible D gene is TRBD1 (6 bases). This CDR3 is built from 12 residues. Germline V gene sequence: CDR1 SQVTM, CDR2 ANQGSEA. The CDR3 DNA reads TGCAGTGTTGTTACAGGGACCTGTGGCTACACCTTC. This codes for CSVVTGTCGYTF.

In the case of this clonotype: A single base separates this from a much larger clone, so it may be a read error. V usage is TRBV12-5 and J usage is TRBJ1-3; D is uncertain. The CDR3 runs to 15 residues. V was shortened by 7 bases and J by 0 bases, with 13 bases between the two germline ends. The germline V gene encodes CDR1 LGHNT and CDR2 FRNRAP. Here the CDR3 reads CASATDCDSGNTIYF. The DNA for the CDR3 is TGTGCTAGTGCTACCGACTGCGACTCTGGAAACACCATATATTTT.

The CDR3 DNA follows: TGTGCCAGCAGTCCCCCATTGACAGGGAACTACGAGCAGTACTTC. It encodes CASSPPLTGNYEQYF. The chain carries TRBV11-2 and TRBJ2-7; 7 nucleotides agree with TRBD1. Unmatched junction bases numbered 11, after V lost 6 bases and J lost 3 bases. CDR3 size: 15 residues. Germline V lookup: CDR1 SGHAT, CDR2 FQNNGV.

The chain couples TRBV5-1 to TRBJ2-5; 7 nucleotides line up with TRBD1. Germline V gives CDR1 SGHRS, CDR2 YFSETQ. Germline trimming cut 4 bases from V and 2 bases from J; bases unmatched to any gene: 11. This CDR3 comprises 16 residues. The CDR3 is CASSNQPGQLQETQYF. The CDR3 nucleotides are TGCGCCAGCAGCAACCAACCGGGACAGCTTCAAGAGACCCAGTACTTC.

Points on this clonotype: A much larger clone differs by one base, so this may be a read error. This chain links TRBV6-6 with TRBJ1-2; D call uncertain. Germline V gives CDR1 MNHNY, CDR2 SVGAGI (reference sequence). V was shortened by 7 bases and J by 3 bases, with 15 bases between the two germline ends. The CDR3 consists of 14 residues. The CDR3 region is CASIAVQNHYGYTF. CDR3 nucleotides: TGTGCCAGCATTGCCGTGCAGAACCACTATGGCTACACCTTC.

The rearrangement joins TRBV7-9 to TRBJ2-7, with 13 bases lining up with TRBD2. Germline CDR1 is SEHNR and CDR2 is FQNEAQ (reference sequence). This CDR3 is built from 17 residues. V dropped 5 bases and J dropped 3; count of bases not matched to a gene: 10. The CDR3 here is CASSQLGGTSGDYEQYF. CDR3 coding DNA: TGTGCCAGCAGCCAGCTGGGGGGGACTAGCGGGGACTACGAGCAGTACTTC.

This clonotype has just a few counts. This sequence joins TRBV12-3 or TRBV12-4 and TRBJ2-7, with TRBD1 matching 12 bases. The CDR3 has 17 residues. V shed 2 bases, J shed 4 bases, and the junction held 9 bases outside the gene matches. The CDR3 here is CASSLTPGQGARYEQYF. The CDR3 DNA reads as TGTGCCAGCAGTTTAACTCCGGGACAGGGGGCTAGGTACGAGCAGTACTTC.